This T cell receptor (beta chain) comes out of a study of blood T cell repertoires in COVID-19. Whole-study context: Donors in the United States, Italy and Spain gave samples during acute or convalescent COVID-19. PBMCs, B-cell-depleted T cells, or T cells provided the cDNA or gDNA that made up the material.

Authors' processing steps: Estimation of nucleated cell counts relied on the amplification of reference gene primers. Sequenced by immunoSEQ multiplex PCR; TCRdb stores in-frame clones only, minus some. V, J and clone size are those of that table, while D and trimming were read from the DNA. The sample includes over 300,000 clones, 85% of them seen just once. The V end was cut by 9 bases, the J end by 1 base, with 14 bases between. The CDR3 contains 14 residues. The V gene's germline CDR1 is LNHDA and CDR2 SQIVND (reference sequence). This TCR derives from a human donor in a cohort sampled during active COVID-19. The chain has TRBV19 and TRBJ2-3, with D perhaps TRBD1 (6 bases). Sequenced input: peripheral blood. The CDR3 sequence is CASTPGAGTDTQYF. The CDR3 region has the DNA TGTGCCAGCACACCAGGGGCGGGCACAGATACGCAGTATTTT.